These T cell receptor beta chains were read from a single sample in a study of T cell responses to AZD1222 COVID-19 vaccine. The repertoire was sequenced with immunoSEQ multiplex PCR; TCRdb's copy has only in-frame clones and lacks some. Of 110,000 to 150,000 clones listed, approximately 93% were seen once; the top ten hold just over 5%. This sample comprised peripheral blood, obtained on day 0 of AZD1222 vaccination. The receptors shown here come from an adult in good health. Both conserved end residues are part of each CDR3. A D gene is named only where the DNA matches it firmly. A row's size may be missing; if present it is once, few, many or a size class.

.,TRBJ2-7,TRBV2,TRBD1,CASSGTGGHEQYF,TGTGCCAGCAGCGGGACAGGGGGCCACGAGCAGTACTTC
.,TRBJ2-1,TRBV10-1,TRBD2,CASSESSGPNNEQFF,TGCGCCAGCAGTGAGAGTAGCGGGCCAAACAATGAGCAGTTCTTC
.,TRBJ1-2,TRBV19,TRBD1,CASSPGTGEAYGYTF,TGTGCCAGTAGTCCCGGGACAGGGGAGGCCTATGGCTACACCTTC
.,TRBJ2-1,TRBV14,.,CASSNVGNEQFF,TGTGCCAGCAGCAATGTTGGCAATGAGCAGTTCTTC
.,TRBJ2-5,TRBV4-1,TRBD2,CASSQEGSGSAETQYF,TGCGCCAGCAGCCAAGAAGGTAGCGGGAGTGCAGAGACCCAGTACTTC
.,TRBJ1-1,TRBV5-4,TRBD1,CASSLRTGVATEAFF,TGTGCCAGCAGCCTTCGGACAGGCGTGGCCACTGAAGCTTTCTTT
.,TRBJ2-7,TRBV12-5,TRBD2,CASGPRAGTTSYEQYF,TGTGCTAGTGGACCAAGAGCCGGGACTACATCCTACGAGCAGTACTTC
.,TRBJ1-4,TRBV7-9,.,CASSQGTYNEKLFF,TGTGCCAGCAGCCAAGGGACATACAATGAAAAACTGTTTTTT
.,TRBJ2-7,TRBV5-1,.,CASSLLRGGSYEQYF,TGCGCCAGCAGCCTACTGAGGGGCGGCTCCTACGAGCAGTACTTC
.,TRBJ1-1,TRBV6-5,.,CASSSRGANTEAFF,TGTGCCAGCAGTTCCCGGGGAGCGAACACTGAAGCTTTCTTT
.,TRBJ1-2,TRBV19,.,CASSIPGLFYGYTF,TGTGCCAGTAGTATTCCAGGACTATTCTATGGCTACACCTTC
.,TRBJ2-7,TRBV21-1,.,CASSKGPSKSYEQYF,TGTGCCAGCAGCAAAGGGCCTAGCAAAAGCTACGAGCAGTACTTC
once,TRBJ1-6,TRBV7-2,.,CASSLRRGSPLHF,TGTGCCAGCAGCTTAAGGAGGGGATCACCCCTCCACTTT
.,TRBJ1-3,TRBV2,TRBD1,CATSGGGNTIYF,TGTGCCACCTCAGGGGGCGGAAACACCATATATTTT
.,TRBJ1-2,TRBV5-1,.,CASSLDGAAGGYTF,TGCGCCAGCAGCTTGGACGGGGCTGCAGGCGGCTACACCTTC
.,TRBJ2-7,TRBV29-1,.,CSVNQPGPRSSYEQYF,TGCAGCGTAAACCAACCAGGGCCTCGAAGCTCCTACGAGCAGTACTTC
.,TRBJ1-2,TRBV6-5,.,CASSKPRYGYTF,TGTGCCAGCAGTAAGCCCCGATATGGCTACACCTTC
once,TRBJ2-1,TRBV5-1,TRBD2,CASSLRPGTSGNEQFF,TGCGCCAGCAGCTTGCGTCCCGGGACTAGCGGCAATGAGCAGTTCTTC
.,TRBJ1-1,TRBV19,.,CASSMLQNTEAFF,TGTGCCAGTAGTATGCTACAGAACACTGAAGCTTTCTTT
.,TRBJ2-5,TRBV7-2,TRBD1,CASSFNRGETQYF,TGTGCCAGCAGCTTCAACAGGGGGGAGACCCAGTACTTC
once,TRBJ1-2,TRBV28,.,CASSGGGEGNYGYTF,TGTGCCAGCAGTGGGGGGGGAGAGGGAAACTATGGCTACACCTTC
.,TRBJ2-2,TRBV30,TRBD2,CAWSVAGGRAGELFF,TGTGCCTGGAGTGTGGCTGGCGGGAGAGCCGGGGAGCTGTTTTTT
.,TRBJ1-6,TRBV5-1,TRBD1,CASSLFTGDNSPLHF,TGCGCCAGCAGCTTGTTTACAGGGGACAATTCACCCCTCCACTTT
.,TRBJ2-5,TRBV7-9,TRBD1,CASSPGTAQETQYF,TGTGCCAGCAGCCCAGGGACAGCCCAAGAGACCCAGTACTTC
.,TRBJ2-1,TRBV5-1,.,CASSLSIGLYNEQFF,TGCGCCAGCAGCTTGAGCATAGGGTTGTACAATGAGCAGTTCTTC
.,TRBJ2-3,TRBV30,.,CAWTETVGTDTQYF,TGTGCCTGGACCGAGACGGTAGGCACAGATACGCAGTATTTT
.,TRBJ2-3,TRBV27,.,CASSLGGGADTQYF,TGTGCCAGCAGTTTAGGAGGGGGCGCGGATACGCAGTATTTT
.,TRBJ2-2,TRBV29-1,TRBD2,CSVAGLNTGELFF,TGCAGCGTAGCGGGACTAAACACCGGGGAGCTGTTTTTT